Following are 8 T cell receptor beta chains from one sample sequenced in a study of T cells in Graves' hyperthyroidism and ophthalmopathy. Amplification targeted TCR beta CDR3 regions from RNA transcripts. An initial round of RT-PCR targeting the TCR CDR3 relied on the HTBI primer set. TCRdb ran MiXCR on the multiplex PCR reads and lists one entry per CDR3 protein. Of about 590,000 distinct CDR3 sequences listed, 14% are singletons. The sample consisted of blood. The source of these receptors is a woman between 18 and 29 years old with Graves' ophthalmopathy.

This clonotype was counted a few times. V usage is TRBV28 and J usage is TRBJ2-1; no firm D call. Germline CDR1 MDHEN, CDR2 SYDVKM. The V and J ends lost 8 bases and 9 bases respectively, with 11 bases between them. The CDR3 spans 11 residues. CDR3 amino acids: CASHHSGEQFF. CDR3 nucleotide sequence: TGTGCCAGCCACCACTCTGGTGAGCAGTTCTTC.

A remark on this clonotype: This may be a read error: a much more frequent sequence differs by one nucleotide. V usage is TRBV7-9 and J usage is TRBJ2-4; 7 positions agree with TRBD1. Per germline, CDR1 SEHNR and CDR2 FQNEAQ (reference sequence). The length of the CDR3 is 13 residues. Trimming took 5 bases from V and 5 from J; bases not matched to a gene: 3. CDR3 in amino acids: CASSRDSENIQYF. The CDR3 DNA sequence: TGTGCCAGCAGCCGGGACAGTGAAAACATTCAGTACTTC.

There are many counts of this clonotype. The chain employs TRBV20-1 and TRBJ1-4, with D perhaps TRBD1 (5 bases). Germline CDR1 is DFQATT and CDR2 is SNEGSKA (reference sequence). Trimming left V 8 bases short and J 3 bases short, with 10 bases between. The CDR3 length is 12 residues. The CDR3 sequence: CSTTVPNEKLFF. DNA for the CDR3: TGCAGTACGACAGTCCCTAATGAAAAACTGTTTTTT.

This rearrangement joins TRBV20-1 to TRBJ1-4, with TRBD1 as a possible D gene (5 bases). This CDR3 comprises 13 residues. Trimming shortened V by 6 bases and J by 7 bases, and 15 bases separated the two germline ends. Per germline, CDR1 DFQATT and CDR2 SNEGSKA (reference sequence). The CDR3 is CSAPAPGREKLFF. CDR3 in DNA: TGCAGTGCCCCGGCCCCAGGGCGTGAAAAACTGTTTTTT.

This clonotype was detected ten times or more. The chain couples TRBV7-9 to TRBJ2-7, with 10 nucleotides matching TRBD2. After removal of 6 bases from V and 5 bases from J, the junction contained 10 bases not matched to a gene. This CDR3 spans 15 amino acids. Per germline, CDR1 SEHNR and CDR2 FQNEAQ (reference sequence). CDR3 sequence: CASRPLPSGSHEQYF. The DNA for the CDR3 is TGTGCCAGCAGGCCCCTGCCTAGCGGGAGTCACGAGCAGTACTTC. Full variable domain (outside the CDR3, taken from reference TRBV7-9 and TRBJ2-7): DTGVSQNPRHKITKRGQNVTFRCDPISEHNRLYWYRQTLGQGPEFLTYFQNEAQLEKSRLLSDRFSAERPKGSFSTLEIQRTEQGDSAMYLCASRPLPSGSHEQYFGPGTRLTVT.

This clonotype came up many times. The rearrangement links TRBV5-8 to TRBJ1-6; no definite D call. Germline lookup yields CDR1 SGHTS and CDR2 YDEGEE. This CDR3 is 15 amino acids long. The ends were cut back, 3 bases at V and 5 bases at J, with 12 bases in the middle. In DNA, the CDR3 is TGTGCCAGCAGCTCTAAGGCGGGCGATAATTCACCCCTCCACTTT. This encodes CASSSKAGDNSPLHF.

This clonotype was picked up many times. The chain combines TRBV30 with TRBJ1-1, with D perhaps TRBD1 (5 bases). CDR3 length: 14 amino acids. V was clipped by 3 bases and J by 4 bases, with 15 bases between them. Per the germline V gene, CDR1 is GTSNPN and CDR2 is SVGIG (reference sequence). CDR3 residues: CAWRPAGLTTEAFF. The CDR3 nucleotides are TGTGCCTGGAGACCGGCAGGGCTAACCACTGAAGCTTTCTTT.

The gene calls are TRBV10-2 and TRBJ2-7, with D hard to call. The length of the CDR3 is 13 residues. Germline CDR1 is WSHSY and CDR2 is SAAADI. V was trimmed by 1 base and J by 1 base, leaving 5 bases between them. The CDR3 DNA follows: TGCGCCAGCAGTGAGTACAAGTCCTACGAGCAGTACTTC. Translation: CASSEYKSYEQYF.